Below, 22 T cell receptor beta chains from the same sample are listed, as sequenced in a study of monozygotic twins with cystic fibrosis. Clones were read by immunoSEQ multiplex PCR, and TCRdb kept only the in-frame ones, dropping some. Of around 14,000 clones detected, around 84% appear once; the ten largest clones hold 1.1%. Material: blood. The receptor source for this set is a boy between 5 and 17 years old with cystic fibrosis.

The chain recombines TRBV30 with TRBJ1-1; possible D gene TRBD1, 5 bases. The CDR3 sequence is 11 residues long. V lost 0 bases, J lost 12 bases, and 11 bases lay in between. Germline CDR1 GTSNPN, CDR2 SVGIG (reference sequence). The CDR3 reads CAWSVVGVTFF. Here the CDR3 DNA reads TGTGCCTGGAGTGTGGTGGGGGTCACTTTCTTT. Based on the CDR3 plus reference TRBV30 and TRBJ1-1, the full variable domain is SQTIHQWPATLVQPVGSPLSLECTVEGTSNPNLYWYRQAAGRGLQLLFYSVGIGQISSEVPQNLSASRPQDRQFILSSKKLLLSDSGFYLCAWSVVGVTFFGQGTRLTVV.

This sequence joins TRBV5-1 and TRBJ1-1; perhaps TRBD1 as D (6 bases). CDR1 is SGHRS and CDR2 is YFSETQ in the germline V gene. The CDR3 runs 18 residues. Between the trimmed V and J ends, which lost 3 bases and 1 base, there was a span of 22 bases. CDR3 region: CASSSNIRFRGSNTEAFF. CDR3 coding DNA: TGCGCCAGCAGCTCCAATATCAGGTTCAGGGGTTCGAACACTGAAGCTTTCTTT.

Here the CDR3 DNA reads TGTGCCAGCAGTTTAGCGTCAGGGGAGAGGTACGAGCAGTACTTC. This encodes CASSLASGERYEQYF. The rearrangement links TRBV27 to TRBJ2-7, with D perhaps TRBD1 (6 bases). This CDR3 spans 15 amino acids. The germline V and J ends were trimmed by 2 bases and 4 bases, with 15 bases remaining between them. In germline, CDR1 is MNHEY, CDR2 SMNVEV (reference sequence).

The genes are TRBV10-2 and TRBJ2-3; the match to TRBD2 covers 7 bases. Germline values: CDR1 WSHSY, CDR2 SAAADI. V was pared by 0 bases and J by 6 bases, with 0 bases of the junction left unmatched. CDR3 length: 13 amino acids. The CDR3 is CASSESGGDTQYF. DNA of the CDR3: TGCGCCAGCAGTGAGTCGGGGGGGGATACGCAGTATTTT.

The chain links TRBV6-1 to TRBJ2-3, with D unresolved. This CDR3 region has 12 residues. Looked up from germline, CDR1 is MNHNS and CDR2 is SASEGT. V was pared by 5 bases and J by 2 bases, with 5 bases between. The CDR3 nucleotides read TGTGCCAGCAGTCGCAACACAGATACGCAGTATTTT. This codes for CASSRNTDTQYF.

The V and J genes are TRBV11-3 and TRBJ2-1, with a weak D call TRBD2 (5 bases). The germline CDR1 and CDR2 sequences are SGHNT and YENEEA. Trimming pared 3 bases from V and 10 bases from J, leaving 13 bases between. This CDR3 has 13 residues. CDR3 bases: TGTGCCAGCAGCTTTAATCTGGCGGGCGAGCAGTTCTTC. Translation gives CASSFNLAGEQFF. The variable domain in full, completed from reference TRBV11-3 and TRBJ2-1, reads EAGVVQSPRYKIIEKKQPVAFWCNPISGHNTLYWYLQNLGQGPELLIRYENEEAVDDSQLPKDRFSAERLKGVDSTLKIQPAELGDSAVYLCASSFNLAGEQFFGPGTRLTVL.

As DNA, the CDR3 is TGTGCCAGCAGCCGGCGCAATCAGCCCCAGCATTTT. This gives the protein CASSRRNQPQHF. The chain recombines TRBV7-2 with TRBJ1-5; D is uncertain. Germline V lookup: CDR1 SGHTA, CDR2 FQGNSA. The CDR3 is made up of 12 amino acids. The V gene lost 5 bases and the J gene lost 2 bases, with 4 bases spanning the gap.

The genes are TRBV7-9 and TRBJ2-7; TRBD2 matches 10 bases. Trimming took 7 bases from V and 5 from J; bases not matched to a gene: 8. The CDR3 contains 14 residues. The germline V gene has CDR1 SEHNR and CDR2 FQNEAQ (reference sequence). CDR3 amino acids: CASTKSSGSHEQYF. The CDR3 nucleotides are TGTGCCAGCACGAAGTCTAGCGGGAGCCACGAGCAGTACTTC.

V gene TRBV7-9 combines with J gene TRBJ2-5; D may be TRBD1 (8 bases). The germline V gene has CDR1 SEHNR and CDR2 FQNEAQ (reference sequence). V was clipped by 6 bases and J by 7 bases, with 18 bases between them. The CDR3 covers 14 residues. The CDR3 sequence: CASSFLDREGTQYF. As DNA, the CDR3 is TGTGCCAGCAGTTTCCTGGACAGGGAGGGGACCCAGTACTTC.

V and J are TRBV30 and TRBJ1-1; 8 positions agree with TRBD1. The trim removed 1 base at V and 3 bases at J, leaving 4 bases unmatched. Germline V lookup: CDR1 GTSNPN, CDR2 SVGIG (reference sequence). The CDR3 spans 14 residues. In DNA form, the CDR3 reads TGTGCCTGGAGTGCCGGACAGGGATACACTGAAGCTTTCTTT. This translates into CAWSAGQGYTEAFF.

In its sample, this clone was seen a few times. This rearrangement joins TRBV6-5 to TRBJ2-2; no firm D call. The V and J ends lost 5 bases and 0 bases respectively, with 4 bases between them. CDR3 length: 13 residues. In germline, CDR1 is MNHEY, CDR2 SVGAGI. CDR3 nucleotides: TGTGCCAGCAGTCTTGCGAACACCGGGGAGCTGTTTTTT. It specifies CASSLANTGELFF.

The V call is TRBV27, the J call TRBJ2-1, with 12 bases lining up with TRBD2. V lost 3 bases, J lost 4 bases, and 7 bases stayed unmatched. CDR1 and CDR2 from the germline V gene are MNHEY and SMNVEV (reference sequence). This CDR3 contains 17 residues. The DNA for the CDR3 is TGTGCCAGCAGTTTGGTTGGACTAGCGGGATCATACAATGAGCAGTTCTTC. Protein sequence: CASSLVGLAGSYNEQFF.

V usage is TRBV2 and J usage is TRBJ2-7; 12 nucleotides agree with TRBD1. V lost 3 bases and J lost 3; bases outside the gene matches: 6. Germline assignment: CDR1 SNHLY and CDR2 FYNNEI. The CDR3 spans 16 residues. DNA of the CDR3: TGTGCCAGCAGTGACGGGGGACAGGGGGCGTTCTACGAGCAGTACTTC. Translation gives CASSDGGQGAFYEQYF. The variable domain in full, with the rest retrieved from reference TRBV2 and TRBJ2-7, is EPEVTQTPSHQVTQMGQEVILRCVPISNHLYFYWYRQILGQKVEFLVSFYNNEISEKSEIFDDQFSVERPDGSNFTLKIRSTKLEDSAMYFCASSDGGQGAFYEQYFGPGTRLTVT.

The J gene is TRBJ1-5, the V gene TRBV5-1; D might be TRBD1 (6 bases). CDR1 SGHRS and CDR2 YFSETQ come from the germline V gene. The CDR3 totals 15 residues. V lost 3 bases, J lost 7 bases, and 17 bases lay in between. CDR3 bases: TGCGCCAGCAGCTCCTTCGGGACACAAGAACAGCCCCAGCATTTT. It encodes CASSSFGTQEQPQHF.

This clone appeared a single time. V and J are TRBV18 and TRBJ2-3; possible D gene TRBD1, 6 bases. Germline CDR1 reads KGHSH; CDR2 reads LQKENI. Trimming left V 3 bases short and J 1 base short, with 8 bases between. This CDR3 contains 14 residues. The CDR3 is CASSPAGGTDTQYF. CDR3 DNA: TGTGCCAGCTCACCGGCAGGGGGCACAGATACGCAGTATTTT.

The chain carries TRBV28 and TRBJ1-2, with D perhaps matching TRBD1 (5 bases). The V end was cut by 7 bases, the J end by 7 bases, with 25 bases between. Per germline, CDR1 MDHEN and CDR2 SYDVKM. The CDR3 sequence is 16 residues long. CDR3 sequence: CASTRGATGEGSGYTF. The CDR3 DNA sequence: TGTGCCAGCACCCGCGGGGCCACGGGAGAGGGCTCTGGCTACACCTTC.

The CDR3 is CASRGIIHPLHF. The CDR3 region has the DNA TGTGCCAGCAGGGGGATAATTCACCCCCTCCACTTT. The chain links TRBV2 to TRBJ1-6; D uncertain. The germline CDR1 and CDR2 sequences are SNHLY and FYNNEI. V was trimmed by 6 bases and J by 13 bases, leaving 13 bases between them. This CDR3 is 12 amino acids long.

The chain carries TRBV7-8 and TRBJ2-7, with D possibly being TRBD2 (6 bases). The CDR3 has 16 residues. Germline values: CDR1 SGHVS, CDR2 FQNEAQ. Trimming cost V 5 bases and J 0 bases, with 17 bases left between them. The CDR3 DNA sequence: TGTGCCAGCAGCCCAGCGGCCGGGGGTAGCTCCTACGAGCAGTACTTC. Protein: CASSPAAGGSSYEQYF.

J is TRBJ2-4 and V is TRBV19; TRBD1 or TRBD2 may be the D gene (5 bases each). Germline V CDR1 and CDR2: LNHDA, SQIVND (reference sequence). The CDR3 extends over 17 amino acids. Trimming took 5 bases from V and 5 from J, leaving 22 bases between them. The CDR3 nucleotides read TGTGCCAGTAGTCCCCGGGACGACGCATGGCGGGAAAACATTCAGTACTTC. Translation: CASSPRDDAWRENIQYF.

This clone was seen a few times. The gene calls are TRBV2 and TRBJ1-2; the match to TRBD1 covers 10 bases. CDR3 length: 15 amino acids. V shed 8 bases, J shed 0 bases, and the junction held 6 bases outside the gene matches. Germline values: CDR1 SNHLY, CDR2 FYNNEI. CDR3 sequence: CASLGQGLPNYGYTF. The CDR3 nucleotides read TGTGCCAGCTTGGGACAGGGGCTACCTAACTATGGCTACACCTTC.

Within the sample, this clone is medium-sized. The chain employs TRBV28 and TRBJ2-7, with D tentatively TRBD2 (6 bases). Germline CDR1 and CDR2: MDHEN and SYDVKM. This CDR3 is built from 15 residues. V dropped 1 base and J dropped 3 bases, with 13 bases sitting between them. CDR3 in DNA: TGTGCCAGCAGTTTATTGGGGGGAGCTCTCTACGAGCAGTACTTC. The encoded protein is CASSLLGGALYEQYF.

This chain uses TRBV11-3 with TRBJ2-3; unclear D gene. V lost 6 bases, J lost 3 bases, and 13 bases lay in between. The length of the CDR3 is 14 residues. CDR1 is SGHNT, CDR2 YENEEA, per germline. The CDR3 DNA follows: TGTGCCAGCAGTCGAACGTCCCTAACAGATACGCAGTATTTT. It codes for CASSRTSLTDTQYF.